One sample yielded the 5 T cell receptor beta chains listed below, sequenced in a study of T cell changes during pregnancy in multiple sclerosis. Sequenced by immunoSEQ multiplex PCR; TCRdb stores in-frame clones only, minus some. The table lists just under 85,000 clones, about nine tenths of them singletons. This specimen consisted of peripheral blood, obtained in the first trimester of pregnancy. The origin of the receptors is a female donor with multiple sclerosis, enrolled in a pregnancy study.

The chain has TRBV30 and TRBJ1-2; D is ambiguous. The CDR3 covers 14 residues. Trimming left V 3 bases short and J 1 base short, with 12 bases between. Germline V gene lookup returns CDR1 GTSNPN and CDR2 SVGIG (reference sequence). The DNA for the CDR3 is TGTGCCTGGAGGCACGTAAGCCTTAACTATGGCTACACCTTC. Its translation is CAWRHVSLNYGYTF.

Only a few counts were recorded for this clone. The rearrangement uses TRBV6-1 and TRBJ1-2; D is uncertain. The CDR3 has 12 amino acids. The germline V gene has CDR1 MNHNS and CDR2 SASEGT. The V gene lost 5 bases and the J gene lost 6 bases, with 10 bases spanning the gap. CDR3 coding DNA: TGTGCCAGCAGTTATGACATTAATGGCTACACCTTC. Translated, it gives CASSYDINGYTF.

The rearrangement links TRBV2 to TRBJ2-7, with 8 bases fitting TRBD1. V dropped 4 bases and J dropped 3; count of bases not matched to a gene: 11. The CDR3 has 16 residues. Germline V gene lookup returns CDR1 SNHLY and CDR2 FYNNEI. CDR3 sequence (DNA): TGTGCCAGCAGTGTGGAGCCAGGACAGGGCTACTACGAGCAGTACTTC. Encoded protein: CASSVEPGQGYYEQYF.

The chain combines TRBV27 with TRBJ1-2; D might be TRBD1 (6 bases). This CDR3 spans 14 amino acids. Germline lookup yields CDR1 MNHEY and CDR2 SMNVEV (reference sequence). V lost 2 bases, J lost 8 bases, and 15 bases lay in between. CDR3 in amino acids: CASSLIQGIEGYTF. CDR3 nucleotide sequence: TGTGCCAGCAGTTTAATTCAGGGGATAGAGGGCTACACCTTC.

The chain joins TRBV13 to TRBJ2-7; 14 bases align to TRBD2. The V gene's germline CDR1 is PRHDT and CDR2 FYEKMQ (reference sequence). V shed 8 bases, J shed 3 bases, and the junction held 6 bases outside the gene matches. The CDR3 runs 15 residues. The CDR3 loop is CASGAGTSGSYEQYF. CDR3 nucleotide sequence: TGTGCCAGCGGGGCTGGGACTAGCGGGAGCTACGAGCAGTACTTC.